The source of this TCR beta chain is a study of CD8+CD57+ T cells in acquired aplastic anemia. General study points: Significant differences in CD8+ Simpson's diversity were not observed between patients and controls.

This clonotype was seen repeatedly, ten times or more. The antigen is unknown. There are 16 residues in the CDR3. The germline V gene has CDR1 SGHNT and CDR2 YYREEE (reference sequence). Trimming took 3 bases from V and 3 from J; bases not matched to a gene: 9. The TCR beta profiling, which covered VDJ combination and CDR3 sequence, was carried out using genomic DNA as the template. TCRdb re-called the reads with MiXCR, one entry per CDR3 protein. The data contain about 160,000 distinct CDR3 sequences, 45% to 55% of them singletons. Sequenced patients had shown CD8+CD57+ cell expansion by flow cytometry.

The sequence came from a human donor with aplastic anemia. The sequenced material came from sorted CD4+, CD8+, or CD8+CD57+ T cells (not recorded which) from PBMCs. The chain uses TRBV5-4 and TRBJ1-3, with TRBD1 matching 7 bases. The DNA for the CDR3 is TGTGCCAGCAGCTACTACAGGGGACAGAATGGAAACACCATATATTTT. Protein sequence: CASSYYRGQNGNTIYF.